The rows below give T cell receptor beta chains drawn from one sample of a study of T cell changes during pregnancy in multiple sclerosis. The protocol was immunoSEQ multiplex PCR, while the TCRdb copy is restricted to in-frame clones and leaves out a portion. The sample has tens of thousands of clones, 95% to 97% seen once; the top ten hold under 0.9%. The sample consisted of peripheral blood, taken in the second trimester of pregnancy. The receptors stem from a female donor with multiple sclerosis, enrolled in a pregnancy study. The CDR3 runs from the conserved cysteine through the conserved F or W. Each record gives: V gene, clone size, J gene, D gene, CDR3 protein, CDR3 DNA. A D gene is named only where the DNA matches it firmly. Rows give clone size only sometimes, using once, few, many, or a class for an expanded clone.

TRBV6-5	.	TRBJ2-5	.	CASSYSNREETQYF	TGTGCCAGCAGTTACTCGAACAGGGAAGAGACCCAGTACTTC
TRBV5-1	.	TRBJ2-6	TRBD1	CASSRDRGRSSGANVLTF	TGCGCCAGCAGTCGGGACAGGGGAAGAAGCTCTGGGGCCAACGTCCTGACTTTC
TRBV5-1	.	TRBJ2-3	TRBD2	CASSPTSGRTDTQYF	TGCGCCAGCAGCCCAACTAGCGGGAGAACAGATACGCAGTATTTT
TRBV18	.	TRBJ2-7	.	CASSPGGYEQYF	TGTGCCAGCTCACCAGGAGGCTACGAGCAGTACTTC
TRBV27	.	TRBJ2-1	TRBD2	CASWDILASGSYNEQFF	TGTGCCAGCTGGGATATCCTGGCTAGCGGGTCCTACAATGAGCAGTTCTTC
TRBV5-4	.	TRBJ2-5	TRBD2	CASSYSGGGQETQYF	TGTGCCAGCAGCTATAGCGGGGGTGGCCAAGAGACCCAGTACTTC
TRBV4-3	.	TRBJ1-5	.	CASSQDGTGPQHF	TGCGCCAGCAGCCAAGACGGGACTGGGCCCCAGCATTTT
TRBV11-2	.	TRBJ2-7	TRBD2	CASSPGTSFHEQYF	TGTGCCAGCAGCCCCGGGACTAGCTTCCACGAGCAGTACTTC
TRBV7-2	.	TRBJ2-7	TRBD2	CASSSRTSGRSFGYEQYF	TGTGCCAGCAGCTCCCGGACTAGCGGGAGGAGTTTCGGATACGAGCAGTACTTC
TRBV15	.	TRBJ1-6	TRBD1	CATSRTGGIGPLHF	TGTGCCACCAGCCGGACAGGGGGAATCGGACCCCTCCACTTT
TRBV18	.	TRBJ1-5	.	CASSPTRDNDQPQHF	TGTGCCAGCTCACCCACCCGGGACAACGACCAGCCCCAGCATTTT
TRBV9	few	TRBJ1-2	TRBD1	CASSVSYRGLYGYTF	TGTGCCAGCAGCGTATCCTACAGGGGGCTGTATGGCTACACCTTC
TRBV7-3	.	TRBJ1-1	TRBD1	CASSLTGTGNFNEAFF	TGTGCCAGCAGCTTAACAGGGACAGGGAATTTTAATGAAGCTTTCTTT
TRBV7-2	few	TRBJ2-3	TRBD1	CASSLAAQGATDTQYF	TGTGCCAGCAGCTTAGCGGCACAGGGGGCCACAGATACGCAGTATTTT
TRBV19	.	TRBJ2-5	.	CASSIVGTIQETQYF	TGTGCCAGTAGTATAGTCGGGACAATACAAGAGACCCAGTACTTC
TRBV19	.	TRBJ1-1	TRBD1	CASRWTGGNTEAFF	TGTGCCAGTAGGTGGACAGGGGGCAACACTGAAGCTTTCTTT
TRBV5-1	.	TRBJ1-1	.	CASSQVISGNTEAFF	TGCGCCAGCAGCCAGGTTATATCAGGGAACACTGAAGCTTTCTTT
TRBV7-2	once	TRBJ2-7	.	CASSRPGGLEQYF	TGTGCCAGCAGCCGGCCAGGGGGACTTGAGCAGTACTTC
TRBV6-6	.	TRBJ2-1	TRBD2	CASSFGGGTNEQFF	TGTGCCAGCAGTTTTGGGGGGGGGACGAATGAGCAGTTCTTC
TRBV19	.	TRBJ2-4	TRBD1	CASSISGGAGNIQYF	TGTGCCAGTAGTATATCAGGGGGCGCGGGAAACATTCAGTACTTC
TRBV5-1	.	TRBJ2-3	TRBD1	CASLINPGQRSTDTQYF	TGCGCCAGCCTTATTAATCCGGGACAGAGGTCCACAGATACGCAGTATTTT
TRBV5-1	.	TRBJ2-7	TRBD1	CASSRRTGGYEQYF	TGCGCCAGCAGTAGAAGGACAGGGGGCTACGAGCAGTACTTC